What follows are 8 T cell receptor beta chains derived from one specimen sequenced in a study of cytomegalovirus exposure and HLA in healthy donors. A multiplex PCR was run with 60 Vbeta primers and 13 Jbeta primers. Profiling relied on immunoSEQ multiplex PCR, and the TCRdb table lists in-frame clones only, not all of them. This listing includes around 190,000 clones. The sequencing input was PBMCs. These receptor sequences come from a woman aged 30 to 39 in good health and CMV-seropositive.

The chain carries TRBV2 and TRBJ1-1, with D unresolved. Per the germline V gene, CDR1 is SNHLY and CDR2 is FYNNEI. V shed 2 bases and J shed 6 bases, with 13 bases lying between them. The CDR3 totals 14 residues. The CDR3, as DNA: TGTGCCAGCAGTGAACCCGAGGTCTCCCCTGAAGCTTTCTTT. This codes for CASSEPEVSPEAFF.

The genes are TRBV7-9 and TRBJ1-1; D is possibly TRBD1 (5 bases). Between the trimmed V and J ends, which lost 5 bases and 0 bases, there was a span of 13 bases. The CDR3 contains 15 residues. Germline CDR1 is SEHNR and CDR2 is FQNEAQ (reference sequence). The CDR3 DNA sequence: TGTGCCAGCAGCGTAGGGGCCTGGGTGAACACTGAAGCTTTCTTT. Translation gives CASSVGAWVNTEAFF.

Written as DNA, the CDR3 is TGTGCCAGCAGTTTATTCCGCCTACAGGGGAAAAATGAAAAACTGTTTTTT. Translating gives CASSLFRLQGKNEKLFF. V is TRBV28 and J is TRBJ1-4, with 7 nucleotides matching TRBD1. In germline, CDR1 is MDHEN, CDR2 SYDVKM. The CDR3 has 17 amino acids. V dropped 1 base and J dropped 5; count of bases not matched to a gene: 10.

The rearrangement links TRBV19 to TRBJ2-1, with 8 bases lining up with TRBD1. The germline V gene has CDR1 LNHDA and CDR2 SQIVND (reference sequence). Trimming cost V 0 bases and J 4 bases; bases outside gene matches: 5. The CDR3 covers 16 residues. Here the CDR3 DNA reads TGTGCCAGTAGTATAGAGGGACAGGCTATTTACAATGAGCAGTTCTTC. Amino acid sequence: CASSIEGQAIYNEQFF.

The chain links TRBV10-3 to TRBJ2-7; 12 bases map to TRBD2. This CDR3 spans 15 amino acids. The junction had 10 bases not matched to a gene; V was cut back by 8 bases and J by 5 bases. Germline CDR1 reads ENHRY; CDR2 reads SYGVKD. The CDR3 is CAIGLAGNSANEQYF. The CDR3, as DNA: TGTGCCATCGGACTAGCGGGAAATTCCGCAAACGAGCAGTACTTC.

V and J are TRBV18 and TRBJ1-1; unclear D gene. Germline-derived CDR1 and CDR2 are KGHSH and LQKENI. The CDR3 loop spans 17 amino acids. The V gene lost 3 bases and the J gene lost 2 bases, with 19 bases spanning the gap. The CDR3 bases are TGTGCCAGCTCACCCCGCGAATCTCTGGGCCGAAACACTGAAGCTTTCTTT. Translation gives CASSPRESLGRNTEAFF.

This chain connects TRBV2 to TRBJ2-5; D remains ambiguous. The end of the DNA is better explained by TRBJ2-7, so the J call may be wrong. Germline lookup yields CDR1 SNHLY and CDR2 FYNNEI. The CDR3 sequence is 11 residues long. This CDR3 reads CASSALYEQYF. Written as DNA, the CDR3 is TGTGCCAGCAGTGCCCTGTACGAGCAGTACTTC.

V usage is TRBV7-2 and J usage is TRBJ2-5, with 14 bases aligning to TRBD2. V lost 5 bases, J lost 5 bases, and 4 bases stayed unmatched. CDR1 and CDR2 from the germline V gene are SGHTA and FQGNSA. There are 15 residues in the CDR3. The CDR3 coding sequence is TGTGCCAGCAGCCCGGGACTAGCGGGAGTGGAGACCCAGTACTTC. Protein product: CASSPGLAGVETQYF.